Following are 28 T cell receptor beta chains from one sample sequenced in a study of radiation and T cells in renal cell carcinoma. Measured with immunoSEQ multiplex PCR; TCRdb has only the in-frame clones, and not every one. The sample lists some 70,000 clones, 82% occurring once. Noted time point: blood 2 weeks post-SBRT. The sample's treatment: 15 Gy SBRT to primary tumor, nephrectomy 4 weeks later. Material: blood, obtained from a patient whose treatment included radiotherapy and nephrectomy. These receptors were obtained from a man aged 55 to 69 with renal cell carcinoma.

The rearrangement uses TRBV19 and TRBJ2-1; 7 nucleotides agree with TRBD1. The CDR3 is 16 residues long. V trimming: 5 bases; J trimming: 2 bases; junction bases outside the gene matches: 9. Germline V CDR1 and CDR2: LNHDA, SQIVND (reference sequence). CDR3 sequence: CASSPTGRGPYNEQFF. DNA for the CDR3: TGTGCCAGTAGTCCTACAGGTAGGGGGCCCTACAATGAGCAGTTCTTC.

The chain employs TRBV5-4 and TRBJ2-7, with D perhaps TRBD1 or TRBD2 (5 bases each). The V and J ends lost 2 bases and 4 bases respectively, with 13 bases between them. This CDR3 contains 14 residues. Looked up from germline, CDR1 is SGHNT and CDR2 is YYREEE (reference sequence). The CDR3 sequence: CASSLGDPGYEQYF. The CDR3 nucleotides read TGTGCCAGCAGCTTAGGGGACCCCGGGTACGAGCAGTACTTC.

The chain carries TRBV7-2 and TRBJ2-2; 9 bases are a match to TRBD1. This CDR3 has 16 amino acids. CDR1 SGHTA and CDR2 FQGNSA come from the germline V gene. The junction had 5 bases not matched to a gene; V was cut back by 0 bases and J by 6 bases. CDR3 protein: CASSLAHRGRAGELFF. The CDR3 bases are TGTGCCAGCAGCTTAGCCCACAGGGGGCGAGCCGGGGAGCTGTTTTTT.

The chain uses TRBV19 and TRBJ1-3, with a possible D match to TRBD1 (6 bases). The CDR3 covers 14 residues. The germline gives CDR1 LNHDA, CDR2 SQIVND (reference sequence). Trimming pared 4 bases from V and 4 bases from J, leaving 11 bases between. DNA of the CDR3: TGTGCCAGTAGTAGAGCACAGGGAGGAAACACCATATATTTT. Its translation: CASSRAQGGNTIYF.

The chain uses TRBV13 and TRBJ1-4, with 10 bases fitting TRBD1. This CDR3 has 15 residues. V was clipped by 3 bases and J by 5 bases; unmatched bases: 3. Germline V gene lookup returns CDR1 PRHDT and CDR2 FYEKMQ (reference sequence). CDR3 nucleotides: TGTGCCAGCAGCTTTATGACAGGGGGCAATGAAAAACTGTTTTTT. Translating it yields CASSFMTGGNEKLFF.

The chain joins TRBV19 to TRBJ2-7, with D possibly TRBD1 on 6 matching bases. V shed 9 bases and J shed 5 bases, with 17 bases lying between them. The CDR3 runs 13 residues. The germline CDR1 and CDR2 sequences are LNHDA and SQIVND (reference sequence). The CDR3 DNA sequence: TGTGCCAGCAGGGACAATTACTTGGACGAGCAGTACTTC. Protein sequence: CASRDNYLDEQYF. The full variable domain, its missing parts supplied by reference TRBV19 and TRBJ2-7, is DGGITQSPKYLFRKEGQNVTLSCEQNLNHDAMYWYRQDPGQGLRLIYYSQIVNDFQKGDIAEGYSVSREKKESFPLTVTSAQKNPTAFYLCASRDNYLDEQYFGPGTRLTVT.

The rearrangement uses TRBV11-1 and TRBJ2-1, with 7 nucleotides matching TRBD1. CDR1 is SGHAT, CDR2 FQDESV, per germline (reference sequence). The CDR3 is made up of 13 amino acids. V lost 5 bases, J lost 6 bases, and 4 bases stayed unmatched. CDR3 nucleotide sequence: TGTGCCAGCAGCCCCACAGGGGTCAATGAGCAGTTCTTC. Translation: CASSPTGVNEQFF. Looking up the rest from reference TRBV11-1 and TRBJ2-1 gives the full variable domain: EAEVAQSPRYKITEKSQAVAFWCDPISGHATLYWYRQILGQGPELLVQFQDESVVDDSQLPKDRFSAERLKGVDSTLKIQPAELGDSAMYLCASSPTGVNEQFFGPGTRLTVL.

The CDR3 region is CASSEANIASYEQYF. The CDR3 bases are TGTGCCAGCAGTGAAGCGAATATCGCCTCCTACGAGCAGTACTTC. The rearrangement joins TRBV2 to TRBJ2-7; D is unresolved. The CDR3 is 15 residues long. Trimming pared 0 bases from V and 0 bases from J, leaving 9 bases between. The germline V gene encodes CDR1 SNHLY and CDR2 FYNNEI.

V gene TRBV5-8 combines with J gene TRBJ2-7; D possibly corresponds to TRBD1 (5 bases). Between the trimmed V and J ends, which lost 3 bases and 2 bases, there was a span of 18 bases. The CDR3 sequence is 16 residues long. Germline V gene sequence: CDR1 SGHTS, CDR2 YDEGEE. The CDR3 protein is CASSSPGRTKAYEQYF. The CDR3 DNA reads TGTGCCAGCAGCTCCCCGGGCCGGACAAAAGCCTACGAGCAGTACTTC.

V is TRBV7-2 and J is TRBJ1-1, with a weak D call TRBD1 (5 bases). With 5 bases removed from V and 0 bases from J, the gap between germline ends came to 13 bases. The V gene's germline CDR1 is SGHTA and CDR2 FQGNSA. The CDR3 has 15 amino acids. In nucleotides, the CDR3 is TGTGCCAGCAGCCCCCCCGAGGGGCTGAACACTGAAGCTTTCTTT. Translating gives CASSPPEGLNTEAFF.

As regards this clone: Additional DNA sequences in this sample encode the identical CDR3. This CDR3 is CASSPGGDYGYTF. Here the CDR3 DNA reads TGCGCCAGCAGCCCGGGGGGAGACTATGGCTACACCTTC. This chain connects TRBV5-1 to TRBJ1-2; weak D call: TRBD1 (5 bases). In germline, CDR1 is SGHRS, CDR2 YFSETQ. V lost 4 bases and J lost 3, with 10 bases in between. This CDR3 has 13 residues. Using reference TRBV5-1 and TRBJ1-2 for the parts outside the CDR3, the full variable domain is KAGVTQTPRYLIKTRGQQVTLSCSPISGHRSVSWYQQTPGQGLQFLFEYFSETQRNKGNFPGRFSGRQFSNSRSEMNVSTLELGDSALYLCASSPGGDYGYTFGSGTRLTVV.

The V and J genes are TRBV28 and TRBJ2-3; maybe TRBD2 (6 bases). This CDR3 is built from 16 residues. V was cut by 5 bases and J by 1 base, with 16 bases left in between. Germline lookup yields CDR1 MDHEN and CDR2 SYDVKM. CDR3 loop: CASSRPGLGRTDTQYF. CDR3 nucleotide sequence: TGTGCCAGCAGTCGACCGGGACTGGGACGCACAGATACGCAGTATTTT.

The chain combines TRBV29-1 with TRBJ2-2, with 9 bases lining up with TRBD1. The CDR3 runs 12 residues. Germline-derived CDR1 and CDR2 are SQVTM and ANQGSEA. Losses at the gene ends were 7 bases for V and 6 bases for J; bases not matched to a gene: 3. CDR3 residues: CSGDRGSGELFF. The CDR3 DNA follows: TGCAGCGGAGACAGGGGGTCCGGGGAGCTGTTTTTT.

The sample holds a few counts of this clone. J is TRBJ2-1 and V is TRBV6-1, with 8 positions matching TRBD2. The junction had 13 bases not matched to a gene; V was cut back by 6 bases and J by 9 bases. This CDR3 spans 15 amino acids. CDR1 MNHNS and CDR2 SASEGT come from the germline V gene. In DNA, the CDR3 is TGTGCCAGCAGCGCTCCCGGGACTAGGAAAAGTGAGCAGTTCTTC. Amino acid sequence: CASSAPGTRKSEQFF.

This chain connects TRBV27 to TRBJ1-3; no clear D gene. V dropped 9 bases and J dropped 2 bases, with 14 bases sitting between them. Germline loops: CDR1 MNHEY, CDR2 SMNVEV (reference sequence). This CDR3 has 14 residues. The CDR3 bases are TGTGCCAGGAGTAGATGGGGAACTGGAAACACCATATATTTT. It translates to CARSRWGTGNTIYF.

The chain couples TRBV6-1 to TRBJ2-3; D tentatively reads TRBD1 or TRBD2 (6 bases each). The CDR3 length is 18 residues. Germline-derived CDR1 and CDR2 are MNHNS and SASEGT. V lost 0 bases and J lost 3, with 19 bases in between. CDR3 coding DNA: TGTGCCAGCAGTGAAGCGCTCCCGGCTAGCGACAGGACAGATACGCAGTATTTT. Translated: CASSEALPASDRTDTQYF.

The chain is built from TRBV29-1 and TRBJ1-4, with 7 positions matching TRBD1. The germline gives CDR1 SQVTM, CDR2 ANQGSEA. The V segment lost 6 bases and the J segment 1 base; nucleotides outside the gene matches: 5. The CDR3 sequence is 14 residues long. CDR3 nucleotides: TGCAGCGTCCGCGACAGGGAAACTAATGAAAAACTGTTTTTT. It specifies CSVRDRETNEKLFF. Together with reference TRBV29-1 and TRBJ1-4, the CDR3 gives the full variable domain: SAVISQKPSRDICQRGTSLTIQCQVDSQVTMMFWYRQQPGQSLTLIATANQGSEATYESGFVIDKFPISRPNLTFSTLTVSNMSPEDSSIYLCSVRDRETNEKLFFGSGTQLSVL.

The chain combines TRBV7-8 with TRBJ2-3; D not certain. Germline V gives CDR1 SGHVS, CDR2 FQNEAQ. Trimming pared 1 base from V and 1 base from J, leaving 9 bases between. CDR3 size: 15 residues. The CDR3 spells CASSLVWERTDTQYF. Written as DNA, the CDR3 is TGTGCCAGCAGCTTAGTATGGGAACGCACAGATACGCAGTATTTT.

This clone was recorded only once. This chain links TRBV5-1 with TRBJ1-2, with no clear D. Germline V gene lookup returns CDR1 SGHRS and CDR2 YFSETQ. This CDR3 contains 13 residues. With 3 bases removed from V and 3 bases from J, the gap between germline ends came to 9 bases. Here the CDR3 DNA reads TGCGCCAGCAGCTCGCCCAAAGACTATGGCTACACCTTC. This codes for CASSSPKDYGYTF.

The chain combines TRBV28 with TRBJ2-1; 10 bases agree with TRBD2. Germline CDR1 MDHEN, CDR2 SYDVKM. The V and J ends lost 2 bases and 0 bases, in that order; junction bases with no gene match: 1. The CDR3 has 16 residues. CDR3 loop: CASSLASGSSYNEQFF. CDR3 DNA: TGTGCCAGCAGTTTAGCTAGCGGGAGCTCCTACAATGAGCAGTTCTTC.

This chain joins TRBV6-1 and TRBJ2-3, with D tentatively TRBD2 (6 bases). This CDR3 has 14 amino acids. Germline assignment: CDR1 MNHNS and CDR2 SASEGT. The V end was cut by 6 bases, the J end by 2 bases, with 12 bases between. The CDR3 loop reads CASSSGLYTDTQYF. The CDR3 DNA is TGTGCCAGCAGCTCGGGACTCTACACAGATACGCAGTATTTT.

The chain recombines TRBV15 with TRBJ1-5; D gene ambiguous. Trimming shortened V by 3 bases and J by 0 bases, and 6 bases separated the two germline ends. Germline V lookup: CDR1 LNHNV, CDR2 YYDKDF (reference sequence). This CDR3 contains 14 residues. This CDR3 reads CATSSEYSNQPQHF. In DNA form, the CDR3 reads TGTGCCACCAGCAGTGAGTATAGCAATCAGCCCCAGCATTTT.

The chain has TRBV7-2 and TRBJ2-7; D is possibly TRBD1 or TRBD2 (5 bases each). V was cut by 5 bases and J by 7 bases, with 15 bases left in between. This CDR3 is built from 13 residues. The germline V gene has CDR1 SGHTA and CDR2 FQGNSA. The CDR3 DNA sequence: TGTGCCAGCAGCCCGGGACCCGGGACGGAGCAGTACTTC. The encoded protein is CASSPGPGTEQYF.

The chain couples TRBV9 to TRBJ2-5; D is undetermined. V lost 4 bases to trimming and J lost 5 bases, with 15 bases between them. CDR1 is SGDLS, CDR2 YYNGEE, per germline. CDR3 length equals 14 residues. The CDR3 spells CASSQMGGRETQYF. The CDR3 DNA reads TGTGCCAGCAGCCAGATGGGTGGGCGGGAGACCCAGTACTTC.

This chain links TRBV5-5 with TRBJ1-1; D gene ambiguous. Germline CDR1 is SGHKS and CDR2 is YYEKEE (reference sequence). V was cut by 3 bases and J by 5 bases, with 11 bases left in between. The CDR3 loop spans 13 amino acids. This CDR3 reads CASSWPPTTEAFF. CDR3 coding DNA: TGTGCCAGCAGCTGGCCCCCCACGACTGAAGCTTTCTTT.

The chain joins TRBV5-8 to TRBJ1-2; 7 bases fit TRBD1. Germline V gives CDR1 SGHTS, CDR2 YDEGEE. The J segment lost 8 bases and the V segment lost 2 bases, leaving 15 bases of the junction unmatched. The CDR3 loop spans 16 amino acids. The CDR3 loop is CASSFPDGGRGLGYTF. The CDR3, as DNA: TGTGCCAGCAGCTTTCCGGATGGAGGAAGGGGGCTGGGCTACACCTTC.

This chain links TRBV2 with TRBJ1-1, with a tentative D call TRBD1 (6 bases). The CDR3 contains 18 residues. Per the germline V gene, CDR1 is SNHLY and CDR2 is FYNNEI. V was clipped by 2 bases and J by 1 base, with 20 bases between them. CDR3 sequence reads: CASSENQIQGFRNTEAFF. Here the CDR3 DNA reads TGTGCCAGCAGTGAAAACCAGATACAGGGATTCAGGAACACTGAAGCTTTCTTT.

The chain links TRBV28 to TRBJ2-7; TRBD1 aligns across 7 bases. V was clipped by 8 bases and J by 2 bases; unmatched bases: 9. This CDR3 comprises 14 residues. Germline V lookup: CDR1 MDHEN, CDR2 SYDVKM. In DNA form, the CDR3 reads TGTGCCAGCCGACTCGGGACAGCTACCTACGAGCAGTACTTC. Protein sequence: CASRLGTATYEQYF.